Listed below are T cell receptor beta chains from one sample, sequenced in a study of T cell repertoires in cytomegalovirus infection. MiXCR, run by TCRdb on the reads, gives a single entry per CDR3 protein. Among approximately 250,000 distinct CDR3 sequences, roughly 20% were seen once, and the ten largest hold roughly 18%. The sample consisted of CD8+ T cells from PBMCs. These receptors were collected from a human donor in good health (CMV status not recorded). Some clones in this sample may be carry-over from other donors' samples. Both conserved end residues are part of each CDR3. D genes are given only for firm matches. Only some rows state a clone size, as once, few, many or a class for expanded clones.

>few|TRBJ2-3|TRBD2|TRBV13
CASSASSGEDPDTQYF
TGTGCCAGCAGCGCATCTAGCGGGGAAGATCCAGATACGCAGTATTTT
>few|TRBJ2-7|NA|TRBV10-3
CAISSISARGNEQYF
TGTGCCATCAGTTCAATCTCAGCCAGGGGTAACGAGCAGTACTTC
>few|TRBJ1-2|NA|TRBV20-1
CSVRAHGQGKENYGYTF
TGCAGTGTCCGAGCTCATGGTCAGGGTAAAGAGAACTATGGCTACACCTTC
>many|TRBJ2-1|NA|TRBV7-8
CASSFQGPGGKQFF
TGTGCCAGCAGCTTCCAGGGGCCTGGGGGGAAGCAGTTCTTC
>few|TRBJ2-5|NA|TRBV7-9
CASSLANGGRNQETQYF
TGTGCCAGCAGCCTGGCTAATGGGGGGAGGAACCAAGAGACCCAGTACTTC
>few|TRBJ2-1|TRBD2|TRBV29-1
CSVLGPSGGAYNEQFF
TGCAGCGTTCTTGGACCTAGCGGGGGGGCCTACAATGAGCAGTTCTTC
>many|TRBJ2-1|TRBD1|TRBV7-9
CASSLDREQFF
TGTGCCAGCAGCTTGGACAGGGAGCAGTTCTTC
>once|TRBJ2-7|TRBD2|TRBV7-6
CASGLAASGNYEQYF
TGTGCCAGCGGCTTAGCGGCTAGCGGAAACTACGAGCAGTACTTC
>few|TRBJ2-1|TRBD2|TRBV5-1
CASSRTSGGGYNEQFF
TGCGCCAGCAGCAGGACTAGCGGGGGGGGATACAATGAGCAGTTCTTC
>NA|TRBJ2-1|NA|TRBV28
CASSPTLEGSNEQFF
TGTGCCAGCAGTCCCACTCTCGAGGGTTCCAATGAGCAGTTCTTC
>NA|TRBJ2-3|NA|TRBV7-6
CASRGGASTDTQYF
TGTGCCAGCCGGGGCGGGGCTAGCACAGATACGCAGTATTTT
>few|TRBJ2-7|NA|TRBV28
CASSLGDASYEQYF
TGTGCCAGCAGTTTGGGGGACGCCTCCTACGAGCAGTACTTC
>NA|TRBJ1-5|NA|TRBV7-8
CASVIRSSGTPDRGTQHF
TGTGCCAGCGTAATTCGAAGTTCCGGGACCCCCGATCGGGGTACGCAGCATTTT
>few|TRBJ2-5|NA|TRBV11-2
CASSLEPGPRETQYF
TGTGCCAGCAGCTTAGAGCCCGGGCCGAGGGAGACCCAGTACTTC
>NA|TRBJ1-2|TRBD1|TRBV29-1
CSADPRDRAGGYTF
TGCAGCGCTGACCCCCGGGACAGGGCTGGTGGCTACACCTTC
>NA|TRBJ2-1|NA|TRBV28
CASSVRDEQFF
TGTGCCAGCAGTGTAAGGGATGAGCAGTTCTTC
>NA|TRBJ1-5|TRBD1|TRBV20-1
CSALLRDRDSNQPQHF
TGCAGTGCTCTCCTCCGGGACAGGGATAGCAATCAGCCCCAGCATTTT
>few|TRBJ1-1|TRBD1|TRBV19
CASRTGVWTEAFF
TGTGCCAGTAGGACAGGGGTTTGGACTGAAGCTTTCTTT
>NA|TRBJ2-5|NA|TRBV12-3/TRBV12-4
CASSLAVYQETQYF
TGTGCCAGCAGTTTGGCGGTGTACCAAGAGACCCAGTACTTC
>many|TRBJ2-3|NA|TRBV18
CASSPPQGRTDTQYF
TGTGCCAGCTCACCACCGCAAGGGAGAACAGATACGCAGTATTTT
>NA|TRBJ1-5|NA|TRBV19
CASTDGLYSNQPQHF
TGTGCCAGTACCGACGGTCTTTATAGCAATCAGCCCCAGCATTTT
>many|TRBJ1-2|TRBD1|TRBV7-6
CASTPGTGHYGYTF
TGTGCCAGCACTCCAGGGACAGGGCACTATGGCTACACCTTC
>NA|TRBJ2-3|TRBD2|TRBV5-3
CASSPPGLAGGNTDTQYF
TGTGCCAGCAGCCCGCCAGGACTAGCGGGGGGAAACACAGATACGCAGTATTTT
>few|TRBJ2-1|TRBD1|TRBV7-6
CASSPRYRGFVDEQFF
TGTGCCAGCAGCCCCCGTTACAGGGGATTTGTGGATGAGCAGTTCTTC
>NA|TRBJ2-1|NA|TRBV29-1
CSVEGLVALSYNEQFF
TGCAGCGTTGAAGGCCTAGTGGCGCTCTCCTACAATGAGCAGTTCTTC
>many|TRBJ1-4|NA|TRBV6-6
CASSYTSILGNEKLFF
TGTGCCAGCAGTTACACTTCCATTCTGGGTAATGAAAAACTGTTTTTT
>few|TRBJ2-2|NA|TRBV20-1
CSASWGVNTGELFF
TGCAGTGCTAGCTGGGGGGTGAACACCGGGGAGCTGTTTTTT
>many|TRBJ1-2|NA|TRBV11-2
CASSLGGPRVDGYTF
TGTGCCAGCAGCTTAGGAGGGCCAAGGGTAGATGGCTACACCTTC
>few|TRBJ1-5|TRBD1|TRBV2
CASSELGTENQPQHF
TGTGCCAGCAGTGAACTGGGGACAGAGAATCAGCCCCAGCATTTT
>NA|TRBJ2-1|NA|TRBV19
CASSGEIGYHNEQFF
TGTGCCAGTAGTGGGGAGATTGGGTACCACAATGAGCAGTTCTTC
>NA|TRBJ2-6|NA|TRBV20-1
CSAHAGANVLTF
TGCAGTGCCCACGCTGGGGCCAACGTCCTGACTTTC
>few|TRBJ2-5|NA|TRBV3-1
CASSQEKRGQETQYF
TGTGCCAGCAGCCAAGAAAAGAGGGGGCAAGAGACCCAGTACTTC
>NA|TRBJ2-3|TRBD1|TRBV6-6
CASHGTGLTTQYF
TGTGCCAGCCACGGGACAGGTCTAACTACGCAGTATTTT
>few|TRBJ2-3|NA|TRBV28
CASTLGGAKDTQYF
TGTGCCAGCACCCTGGGGGGGGCCAAAGATACGCAGTATTTT
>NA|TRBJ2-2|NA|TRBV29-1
CSVAITGELFF
TGCAGCGTTGCAATTACCGGGGAGCTGTTTTTT
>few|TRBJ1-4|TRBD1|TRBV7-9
CASRPTGAEKLFF
TGTGCCAGCAGACCAACAGGGGCGGAAAAACTGTTTTTT
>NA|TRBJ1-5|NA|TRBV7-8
CASSLAQNQPQHF
TGTGCCAGCAGCTTAGCGCAGAATCAGCCCCAGCATTTT
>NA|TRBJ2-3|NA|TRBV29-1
CSIVGPGRSDTQYF
TGCAGCATTGTCGGGCCTGGCCGGTCAGATACGCAGTATTTT
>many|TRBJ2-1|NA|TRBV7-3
CASSLTGQPSSYNEQFF
TGTGCCAGCAGCTTAACCGGCCAGCCGAGCTCCTACAATGAGCAGTTCTTC